The rows below give T cell receptor beta chains drawn from one sample of a study of blood T cell repertoires in COVID-19. TCRdb keeps only in-frame clones here, not all; method: immunoSEQ multiplex PCR. Of some 41,000 clones listed, about nine tenths are singletons. Sequencing used peripheral blood. These receptors originate from a woman aged 80 or over with active COVID-19. The CDR3 runs from the conserved cysteine through the conserved F or W. Fields, in order: CDR3 length, J gene, V gene, D gene, clone size, CDR3 protein, CDR3 DNA. D genes are given only for firm matches. The listing skips clone size in some rows; elsewhere it reads once, few, many or a size class.

cdr3_length: 14
j_call: TRBJ1-2
v_call: TRBV28
d_call: .
clone_size: .
cdr3_aa: CATERGGSGRGYTF
cdr3_nt: TGTGCCACGGAGAGGGGGGGAAGTGGGCGAGGCTACACCTTC

cdr3_length: 17
j_call: TRBJ2-3
v_call: TRBV5-5
d_call: TRBD2
clone_size: .
cdr3_aa: CASSWRLAPSSTDTQYF
cdr3_nt: TGTGCCAGCAGCTGGAGACTAGCTCCGTCTAGCACAGATACGCAGTATTTT

cdr3_length: 16
j_call: TRBJ2-1
v_call: TRBV5-4
d_call: TRBD2
clone_size: .
cdr3_aa: CASSSGGVSSYNEQFF
cdr3_nt: TGTGCCAGCAGCTCGGGGGGGGTGAGCTCCTACAATGAGCAGTTCTTC

cdr3_length: 16
j_call: TRBJ1-4
v_call: TRBV15
d_call: .
clone_size: .
cdr3_aa: CATSSYFVSVGGKLFF
cdr3_nt: TGTGCCACCAGCAGCTACTTCGTTTCTGTCGGCGGAAAACTGTTTTTT

cdr3_length: 12
j_call: TRBJ2-7
v_call: TRBV7-2
d_call: .
clone_size: .
cdr3_aa: CASSLNGYEQYF
cdr3_nt: TGTGCCAGCAGCTTAAACGGGTACGAGCAGTACTTC

cdr3_length: 14
j_call: TRBJ2-3
v_call: TRBV5-1
d_call: .
clone_size: once
cdr3_aa: CASSPGQEADTQYF
cdr3_nt: TGCGCCAGCAGCCCCGGCCAGGAGGCCGATACGCAGTATTTT

cdr3_length: 15
j_call: TRBJ1-2
v_call: TRBV24-1
d_call: TRBD1
clone_size: .
cdr3_aa: CATSDRTGTGFGYTF
cdr3_nt: TGTGCCACCAGTGACAGGACCGGGACAGGGTTTGGCTACACCTTC

cdr3_length: 13
j_call: TRBJ2-7
v_call: TRBV25-1
d_call: TRBD1
clone_size: .
cdr3_aa: CASSLTGTYEQYF
cdr3_nt: TGTGCCAGCAGTTTGACAGGGACCTACGAGCAGTACTTC

cdr3_length: 13
j_call: TRBJ1-1
v_call: TRBV11-2
d_call: .
clone_size: .
cdr3_aa: CASSPIVRTEAFF
cdr3_nt: TGTGCCAGCAGCCCAATTGTGAGGACTGAAGCTTTCTTT

cdr3_length: 15
j_call: TRBJ1-4
v_call: TRBV6-2/TRBV6-3
d_call: .
clone_size: .
cdr3_aa: CASSRSTILNEKLFF
cdr3_nt: TGTGCCAGCAGTCGGTCGACTATCCTTAATGAAAAACTGTTTTTT

cdr3_length: 15
j_call: TRBJ2-7
v_call: TRBV11-2
d_call: .
clone_size: .
cdr3_aa: CASSLERRPAYEQYF
cdr3_nt: TGTGCCAGCAGCTTAGAGCGGCGCCCAGCCTACGAGCAGTACTTC

cdr3_length: 15
j_call: TRBJ1-2
v_call: TRBV6-5
d_call: TRBD1
clone_size: .
cdr3_aa: CASTARDRGYYGYTF
cdr3_nt: TGTGCCAGCACAGCCCGGGACAGGGGGTACTATGGCTACACCTTC

cdr3_length: 15
j_call: TRBJ2-2
v_call: TRBV18
d_call: .
clone_size: .
cdr3_aa: CASSPDWKNTGELFF
cdr3_nt: TGTGCCAGCTCACCCGACTGGAAGAACACCGGGGAGCTGTTTTTT

cdr3_length: 14
j_call: TRBJ2-7
v_call: TRBV5-1
d_call: TRBD1
clone_size: .
cdr3_aa: CASSFSGTGYEQYF
cdr3_nt: TGCGCCAGCAGCTTCTCCGGGACAGGGTACGAGCAGTACTTC

cdr3_length: 17
j_call: TRBJ1-2
v_call: TRBV9
d_call: TRBD1
clone_size: .
cdr3_aa: CASSVVPGQGARNGYTF
cdr3_nt: TGTGCCAGCAGCGTAGTTCCAGGACAGGGTGCCAGGAACGGCTACACCTTC

cdr3_length: 15
j_call: TRBJ1-4
v_call: TRBV19
d_call: .
clone_size: .
cdr3_aa: CASSIAHSSDEKLFF
cdr3_nt: TGTGCCAGTAGTATAGCCCACAGTTCCGATGAAAAACTGTTTTTT

cdr3_length: 13
j_call: TRBJ2-5
v_call: TRBV29-1
d_call: .
clone_size: once
cdr3_aa: CSVEGWQGETQYF
cdr3_nt: TGCAGCGTTGAGGGGTGGCAGGGAGAGACCCAGTACTTC

cdr3_length: 17
j_call: TRBJ2-3
v_call: TRBV24-1
d_call: TRBD1
clone_size: .
cdr3_aa: CATSKPRTGDQTDTQYF
cdr3_nt: TGTGCCACCAGCAAACCCCGGACAGGGGATCAAACAGATACGCAGTATTTT

cdr3_length: 14
j_call: TRBJ1-2
v_call: TRBV20-1
d_call: TRBD1
clone_size: .
cdr3_aa: CSASTGGAGYGYTF
cdr3_nt: TGCAGTGCCAGTACAGGGGGAGCGGGCTATGGCTACACCTTC

cdr3_length: 19
j_call: TRBJ2-5
v_call: TRBV19
d_call: TRBD2
clone_size: .
cdr3_aa: CASSRQGTASGGYQETQYF
cdr3_nt: TGTGCCAGTAGTCGACAGGGTACGGCTAGCGGGGGGTACCAAGAGACCCAGTACTTC

cdr3_length: 14
j_call: TRBJ2-7
v_call: TRBV29-1
d_call: .
clone_size: .
cdr3_aa: CSVVSRQATYEQYF
cdr3_nt: TGCAGCGTTGTGTCTCGACAGGCCACCTACGAGCAGTACTTC

cdr3_length: 14
j_call: TRBJ2-3
v_call: TRBV9
d_call: TRBD1
clone_size: .
cdr3_aa: CASNRQGYTDTQYF
cdr3_nt: TGTGCCAGCAACCGACAGGGCTACACAGATACGCAGTATTTT

cdr3_length: 18
j_call: TRBJ2-3
v_call: TRBV4-3
d_call: TRBD2
clone_size: .
cdr3_aa: CASSQDPPGGGAKDTQYF
cdr3_nt: TGCGCCAGCAGCCAAGACCCCCCTGGCGGGGGGGCCAAAGATACGCAGTATTTT

cdr3_length: 13
j_call: TRBJ1-1
v_call: TRBV6-5
d_call: .
clone_size: .
cdr3_aa: CASSWGANTEAFF
cdr3_nt: TGTGCCAGCAGTTGGGGAGCGAACACTGAAGCTTTCTTT

cdr3_length: 15
j_call: TRBJ1-2
v_call: TRBV7-2
d_call: TRBD1
clone_size: .
cdr3_aa: CASSLEAGGANGYTF
cdr3_nt: TGTGCCAGCAGCTTAGAGGCAGGGGGCGCGAATGGCTACACCTTC

cdr3_length: 14
j_call: TRBJ1-4
v_call: TRBV19
d_call: .
clone_size: .
cdr3_aa: CASSKGGANEKLFF
cdr3_nt: TGTGCCAGTAGTAAAGGGGGAGCTAATGAAAAACTGTTTTTT

cdr3_length: 16
j_call: TRBJ1-2
v_call: TRBV6-2/TRBV6-3
d_call: TRBD1
clone_size: .
cdr3_aa: CASSPRTGRLHYGYTF
cdr3_nt: TGTGCCAGCAGCCCTCGGACAGGGCGACTACACTATGGCTACACCTTC

cdr3_length: 12
j_call: TRBJ1-2
v_call: TRBV5-6
d_call: TRBD1
clone_size: .
cdr3_aa: CASRWTGGGYTF
cdr3_nt: TGTGCCAGCAGGTGGACAGGGGGTGGCTACACCTTC

cdr3_length: 12
j_call: TRBJ2-5
v_call: TRBV5-6
d_call: .
clone_size: .
cdr3_aa: CASSPGVETQYF
cdr3_nt: TGTGCCAGCAGCCCCGGGGTTGAGACCCAGTACTTC

cdr3_length: 14
j_call: TRBJ1-6
v_call: TRBV18
d_call: .
clone_size: once
cdr3_aa: CASSPGGWNSPLHF
cdr3_nt: TGTGCCAGCTCACCTGGGGGCTGGAATTCACCCCTCCACTTT

cdr3_length: 14
j_call: TRBJ2-1
v_call: TRBV3-1/TRBV3-2
d_call: TRBD2
clone_size: .
cdr3_aa: CASCRLAGGHEQFF
cdr3_nt: TGTGCCAGCTGCCGGCTAGCGGGGGGGCATGAGCAGTTCTTC

cdr3_length: 13
j_call: TRBJ1-1
v_call: TRBV6-2/TRBV6-3
d_call: .
clone_size: .
cdr3_aa: CASSYTRNTEAFF
cdr3_nt: TGTGCCAGCAGTTACACTAGGAACACTGAAGCTTTCTTT

cdr3_length: 13
j_call: TRBJ2-5
v_call: TRBV7-2
d_call: .
clone_size: once
cdr3_aa: CASSLSRGETQYF
cdr3_nt: TGTGCCAGCAGCTTATCGCGGGGAGAGACCCAGTACTTC

cdr3_length: 13
j_call: TRBJ2-1
v_call: TRBV19
d_call: TRBD2
clone_size: .
cdr3_aa: CASSGGSYNEQFF
cdr3_nt: TGTGCCAGTAGCGGGGGGAGCTACAATGAGCAGTTCTTC

cdr3_length: 13
j_call: TRBJ1-1
v_call: TRBV19
d_call: .
clone_size: .
cdr3_aa: CASSEPMNTEAFF
cdr3_nt: TGTGCCAGTAGTGAGCCAATGAACACTGAAGCTTTCTTT